The rows below give T cell receptor beta chains drawn from one sample of a study of T-cell memory formation after mild COVID-19. A single record per CDR3 protein comes from TCRdb applying MiXCR to the 5' RACE reads. The sample has approximately 300,000 distinct CDR3 sequences; more than 15% are singletons. Sequenced input: PBMCs or a T cell subset sorted from them (not recorded which). These receptors all stem from a man aged 18 to 30 who had mild COVID-19 (a few samples of this study predate the infection). Cell type and time point are not known. The CDR3 runs from the conserved cysteine through the conserved F or W. A D gene is named only where the DNA matches it firmly. Not every row has a clone size; where given, it reads once, few, many or a size class.

size: .
D: .
V: TRBV20-1
J: TRBJ1-4
CDR3: CSAFRQVTNEKLFF
DNA: TGCAGTGCTTTTCGACAGGTGACTAATGAAAAACTGTTTTTT

size: .
D: .
V: TRBV28
J: TRBJ2-5
CDR3: CASTAHSQETQYF
DNA: TGTGCCAGCACGGCGCACAGCCAAGAGACCCAGTACTTC

size: .
D: .
V: TRBV3-1
J: TRBJ2-5
CDR3: CASSQAAKETQYF
DNA: TGTGCCAGCAGCCAAGCCGCAAAAGAGACCCAGTACTTC

size: .
D: .
V: TRBV6-1
J: TRBJ1-2
CDR3: CASSDVPNYGYTF
DNA: TGTGCCAGCAGTGATGTACCGAATTATGGCTACACCTTC

size: .
D: .
V: TRBV9
J: TRBJ2-2
CDR3: CASSAGITNTGELFF
DNA: TGTGCCAGCAGCGCAGGGATTACGAACACCGGGGAGCTGTTTTTT

size: .
D: .
V: TRBV27
J: TRBJ2-5
CDR3: CASSLWSEGETQYF
DNA: TGTGCCAGCAGTCTGTGGTCCGAGGGGGAGACCCAGTACTTC

size: few
D: TRBD2
V: TRBV6-4
J: TRBJ2-3
CDR3: CASSDSRGGDTQYF
DNA: TGTGCCAGCAGTGACTCGCGGGGGGGCGATACGCAGTATTTT

size: .
D: .
V: TRBV7-9
J: TRBJ2-3
CDR3: CASSSEGDTQYF
DNA: TGTGCCAGCAGCTCAGAGGGAGATACGCAGTATTTT

size: many
D: TRBD1
V: TRBV7-2
J: TRBJ2-7
CDR3: CASSLVGDRADEQYF
DNA: TGTGCCAGCAGCTTAGTTGGGGACAGGGCAGACGAGCAGTACTTC

size: few
D: .
V: TRBV4-1
J: TRBJ2-2
CDR3: CASSTSQGIRELFF
DNA: TGCGCCAGCAGCACCTCCCAGGGCATCCGGGAGCTGTTTTTT

size: .
D: TRBD2
V: TRBV15
J: TRBJ2-2
CDR3: CATSRDLTSGATTSNTGELFF
DNA: TGTGCCACCAGCAGAGACCTGACTAGCGGGGCAACCACTTCGAACACCGGGGAGCTGTTTTTT

size: few
D: TRBD1
V: TRBV6-5
J: TRBJ2-7
CDR3: CASSYSRTGGWGTYEQYF
DNA: TGTGCCAGCAGTTACTCCCGGACAGGGGGTTGGGGTACCTACGAGCAGTACTTC

size: .
D: .
V: TRBV4-3
J: TRBJ1-1
CDR3: CASNQEGTPNTEAFF
DNA: TGCGCCAGCAACCAAGAGGGGACACCGAACACTGAAGCTTTCTTT

size: .
D: .
V: TRBV5-1
J: TRBJ1-3
CDR3: CASSPGAFSGNTIYF
DNA: TGCGCCAGCAGTCCGGGCGCCTTCTCTGGAAACACCATATATTTT

size: many
D: .
V: TRBV29-1
J: TRBJ2-5
CDR3: CSAVEGAGETQYF
DNA: TGCAGCGCTGTAGAAGGGGCGGGGGAGACCCAGTACTTC

size: .
D: .
V: TRBV29-1
J: TRBJ1-5
CDR3: CSVGRGRDQPQHF
DNA: TGCAGCGTTGGGAGGGGCAGGGATCAGCCCCAGCATTTT

size: few
D: .
V: TRBV7-9
J: TRBJ2-1
CDR3: CASSLANGHHNEQFF
DNA: TGTGCCAGCAGCTTAGCGAACGGACACCACAATGAGCAGTTCTTC

size: .
D: .
V: TRBV6-2/TRBV6-3
J: TRBJ1-6
CDR3: CASSYLGAGSPLHF
DNA: TGTGCCAGCAGTTACCTGGGGGCTGGTTCACCCCTCCACTTT

size: few
D: .
V: TRBV6-6
J: TRBJ2-7
CDR3: CASSYVLTYEQYF
DNA: TGTGCCAGCAGTTACGTCTTAACCTACGAGCAGTACTTC

size: .
D: .
V: TRBV6-1
J: TRBJ1-4
CDR3: CASSWTDAREKLFF
DNA: TGTGCCAGCAGTTGGACGGACGCCCGGGAAAAACTGTTTTTT

size: many
D: TRBD1
V: TRBV18
J: TRBJ1-1
CDR3: CASSRQGTRTEAFF
DNA: TGTGCCAGCTCGCGACAGGGGACGCGCACTGAAGCTTTCTTT

size: .
D: TRBD1
V: TRBV20-1
J: TRBJ1-5
CDR3: CSARVRFQGAYQPQHF
DNA: TGCAGTGCTAGAGTACGATTCCAGGGGGCCTATCAGCCCCAGCATTTT

size: few
D: .
V: TRBV5-1
J: TRBJ1-5
CDR3: CASSLTVGHQPQHF
DNA: TGCGCCAGCAGCTTGACAGTAGGCCATCAGCCCCAGCATTTT

size: .
D: .
V: TRBV12-3/TRBV12-4
J: TRBJ1-4
CDR3: CASSNSQLIEKLFF
DNA: TGTGCCAGCAGCAACTCCCAGCTAATAGAAAAACTGTTTTTT

size: few
D: TRBD1
V: TRBV3-1
J: TRBJ1-2
CDR3: CASSPGDSLYGYTF
DNA: TGTGCCAGCAGCCCAGGGGACAGCCTCTATGGCTACACCTTC

size: few
D: .
V: TRBV20-1
J: TRBJ2-7
CDR3: CSARDGTYEQYF
DNA: TGCAGTGCCCGTGACGGGACCTACGAGCAGTACTTC

size: many
D: .
V: TRBV11-2
J: TRBJ2-2
CDR3: CASSHLDRQANTGELFF
DNA: TGTGCCAGCAGCCACCTCGACAGGCAGGCGAACACCGGGGAGCTGTTTTTT

size: .
D: TRBD2
V: TRBV6-1
J: TRBJ2-3
CDR3: CASSRAGGFSTDTQYF
DNA: TGTGCCAGCAGCAGAGCGGGGGGTTTTAGCACAGATACGCAGTATTTT

size: .
D: .
V: TRBV7-9
J: TRBJ1-2
CDR3: CASSFEVTNGYTF
DNA: TGTGCCAGCAGCTTCGAGGTCACGAACGGCTACACCTTC

size: .
D: .
V: TRBV7-2
J: TRBJ1-2
CDR3: CASSLVSTGARGYTF
DNA: TGTGCCAGCAGCTTAGTCTCCACGGGGGCGCGAGGCTACACCTTC

size: few
D: .
V: TRBV12-3/TRBV12-4
J: TRBJ2-3
CDR3: CASSFRAGALNGYTQYF
DNA: TGTGCCAGCAGTTTCAGGGCGGGGGCTTTGAACGGGTATACGCAGTATTTT

size: few
D: TRBD2
V: TRBV4-3
J: TRBJ2-2
CDR3: CASSVLAGADTGELFF
DNA: TGCGCCAGCAGCGTACTAGCGGGGGCCGACACCGGGGAGCTGTTTTTT

size: .
D: TRBD1
V: TRBV12-3/TRBV12-4
J: TRBJ1-3
CDR3: CASRTGQRTSGNTIYF
DNA: TGTGCCAGCAGGACGGGACAGAGGACCTCTGGAAACACCATATATTTT

size: .
D: .
V: TRBV6-5
J: TRBJ1-1
CDR3: CASQTQRGTEAFF
DNA: TGTGCCAGTCAAACCCAGAGGGGCACTGAAGCTTTCTTT

size: .
D: .
V: TRBV20-1
J: TRBJ2-1
CDR3: CSATRDTGVNEQFF
DNA: TGCAGTGCCACACGAGACACGGGGGTCAATGAGCAGTTCTTC

size: few
D: .
V: TRBV6-1
J: TRBJ1-4
CDR3: CASSGRGENEKLFF
DNA: TGTGCCAGCAGTGGAAGGGGTGAAAATGAAAAACTGTTTTTT

size: few
D: TRBD1
V: TRBV4-3
J: TRBJ1-2
CDR3: CASSRTGGYGYTF
DNA: TGCGCCAGCAGCCGGACAGGGGGCTATGGCTACACCTTC

size: .
D: .
V: TRBV27
J: TRBJ2-2
CDR3: CASTSGGRLDTGELFF
DNA: TGTGCCAGCACATCGGGGGGCAGACTGGACACCGGGGAGCTGTTTTTT

size: many
D: .
V: TRBV7-9
J: TRBJ2-2
CDR3: CASSPQVTGELFF
DNA: TGTGCCAGCAGCCCACAAGTCACCGGGGAGCTGTTTTTT

size: few
D: .
V: TRBV6-5
J: TRBJ2-7
CDR3: CASSPPLGDTSYEQYF
DNA: TGTGCCAGCAGCCCCCCGCTGGGGGACACCTCATACGAGCAGTACTTC

size: few
D: .
V: TRBV6-6
J: TRBJ2-2
CDR3: CASSLPAGELFF
DNA: TGTGCCAGCAGCCTCCCTGCGGGGGAGCTGTTTTTT